This passage covers 20 T cell receptor beta chains from one sample sequenced in a study of T cells after posttransplantation cyclophosphamide. The method was immunoSEQ multiplex PCR; TCRdb's version includes in-frame clones alone and lacks a portion of them. Observed in the sample are tens of thousands of clones, none of them singletons. Sequenced sample: PBMCs. These receptors all stem from a woman aged 60-75 years in good health, CMV-negative, and a related stem cell transplant donor.

This clone appeared many times. V usage is TRBV4-1 and J usage is TRBJ2-7, with no clear D. The germline V gene encodes CDR1 MGHRA and CDR2 YSYEKL. The CDR3 spans 13 residues. The V end was cut by 0 bases, the J end by 6 bases, with 9 bases between. CDR3 residues: CASSQDLTGEQYF. The CDR3 region has the DNA TGCGCCAGCAGCCAAGATTTGACTGGCGAGCAGTACTTC.

The sample holds a few counts of this clone. V and J are TRBV2 and TRBJ2-3; D is uncertain. The CDR3 loop spans 12 amino acids. Germline lookup yields CDR1 SNHLY and CDR2 FYNNEI. Trimming took 5 bases from V and 6 from J, leaving 9 bases between them. The CDR3 DNA sequence: TGTGCCAGCAGTAGGTCAACCGATACGCAGTATTTT. Translation gives CASSRSTDTQYF.

This clone was seen ten or more times. J is TRBJ2-7 and V is TRBV19; D remains unclear. Trimming left V 3 bases short and J 3 bases short, with 9 bases between. CDR3 length equals 13 residues. Germline V gene lookup returns CDR1 LNHDA and CDR2 SQIVND (reference sequence). CDR3 coding DNA: TGTGCCAGTAGTATCTCCCACAGCTACGAGCAGTACTTC. It is translated as CASSISHSYEQYF.

J is TRBJ2-7 and V is TRBV7-8; TRBD2 matches at 8 bases. V was clipped by 5 bases and J by 1 base; unmatched bases: 10. Germline V gene lookup returns CDR1 SGHVS and CDR2 FQNEAQ. There are 16 residues in the CDR3. CDR3 sequence reads: CASSGFSGSSSYEQYF. In DNA, the CDR3 is TGTGCCAGCAGCGGATTCAGCGGGAGTTCTTCCTACGAGCAGTACTTC.

This clone was picked up many times. J is TRBJ2-5 and V is TRBV4-3, with D possibly TRBD2 on 6 matching bases. V was clipped by 4 bases and J by 1 base, with 13 bases between them. The CDR3 runs 15 residues. Germline assignment: CDR1 LGHNA and CDR2 YSLEER. The CDR3 is CASSPYAGPQETQYF. Here the CDR3 DNA reads TGCGCCAGCAGCCCATACGCGGGGCCCCAAGAGACCCAGTACTTC.

This clone was detected many times. This chain joins TRBV5-8 and TRBJ1-2; TRBD1 is a possible D gene (5 bases). CDR1 and CDR2 from the germline V gene are SGHTS and YDEGEE. V gave up 1 base and J gave up 4 bases, with 8 bases separating them. The length of the CDR3 is 13 residues. CDR3: CASSLSGFYGYTF. The CDR3 nucleotides read TGTGCCAGCAGCTTGTCAGGGTTCTATGGCTACACCTTC. The complete variable domain, with remaining parts taken from reference TRBV5-8 and TRBJ1-2, reads EAGVTQSPTHLIKTRGQQATLRCSPISGHTSVYWYQQALGLGLQFLLWYDEGEERNRGNFPPRFSGRQFPNYSSELNVNALELEDSALYLCASSLSGFYGYTFGSGTRLTVV.

This clone was seen repeatedly, ten times or more. The chain couples TRBV6-5 to TRBJ1-2; 7 bases are a match to TRBD1. There are 14 residues in the CDR3. In germline, CDR1 is MNHEY, CDR2 SVGAGI. J was trimmed by 4 bases and V by 4 bases; bases with no gene match: 6. As DNA, the CDR3 is TGTGCCAGCAGTTCGACGGGACAGATCTATGGCTACACCTTC. This gives the protein CASSSTGQIYGYTF.

Ten or more counts support this clone. The chain joins TRBV6-5 to TRBJ2-2; D is uncertain. V was clipped by 2 bases and J by 6 bases, with 13 bases between them. The CDR3 runs to 15 residues. Germline V lookup: CDR1 MNHEY, CDR2 SVGAGI. The CDR3 protein is CASSYVQIAPGELFF. For the CDR3, the DNA is TGTGCCAGCAGTTACGTCCAAATAGCACCCGGGGAGCTGTTTTTT.

This clone is labeled medium-sized. The chain recombines TRBV27 with TRBJ2-7; no firm D call. Deletions cut 8 bases from V and 1 base from J, with 9 bases between. Germline values: CDR1 MNHEY, CDR2 SMNVEV (reference sequence). The CDR3 covers 12 residues. The CDR3: CASFTSSYEQYF. CDR3 nucleotides: TGTGCCAGCTTTACATCTTCCTACGAGCAGTACTTC.

The table lists this clone with many counts. The chain joins TRBV7-2 to TRBJ2-7; weak D call: TRBD2 (5 bases). The CDR3 extends over 15 amino acids. Trimming left V 5 bases short and J 3 bases short, with 17 bases between. CDR1 is SGHTA and CDR2 is FQGNSA in the germline V gene. CDR3 DNA sequence: TGTGCCAGCAGCCCATCTCTTCAGCGGCGCTACGAGCAGTACTTC. It yields the protein CASSPSLQRRYEQYF.

In its sample, this clone was seen a few times. The chain has TRBV5-1 and TRBJ2-5; D might be TRBD2 (6 bases). Trimming took 4 bases from V and 5 from J, leaving 9 bases between them. Germline V CDR1 and CDR2: SGHRS, YFSETQ. The CDR3 loop spans 12 amino acids. As DNA, the CDR3 is TGCGCCAGCAGCCACCGGGGGGAGACCCAGTACTTC. Translation gives CASSHRGETQYF. Full variable domain (rest looked up from reference TRBV5-1 and TRBJ2-5): KAGVTQTPRYLIKTRGQQVTLSCSPISGHRSVSWYQQTPGQGLQFLFEYFSETQRNKGNFPGRFSGRQFSNSRSEMNVSTLELGDSALYLCASSHRGETQYFGPGTRLLVL.

The sample holds a few counts of this clone. V gene TRBV28 combines with J gene TRBJ1-2, with a tentative D call TRBD1 (5 bases). The CDR3 is made up of 13 amino acids. Looked up from germline, CDR1 is MDHEN and CDR2 is SYDVKM. V was clipped by 5 bases and J by 5 bases, with 12 bases between them. The CDR3 reads CASSVGAEYGYTF. The DNA of the CDR3 is TGTGCCAGCAGTGTAGGGGCTGAGTATGGCTACACCTTC.

Ten or more counts support this clone. The chain recombines TRBV18 with TRBJ2-7; D possibly matches TRBD1 or TRBD2 (5 bases each). V was pared by 2 bases and J by 0 bases, with 8 bases between. CDR1 is KGHSH, CDR2 LQKENI, per germline. This CDR3 contains 14 residues. CDR3 coding DNA: TGTGCCAGCTCACCAGCAGGGAGCTCCTACGAGCAGTACTTC. This translates into CASSPAGSSYEQYF.

Many counts were recorded for this clone. V gene TRBV2 combines with J gene TRBJ2-7, with a tentative D call TRBD1 (5 bases). The V gene lost 2 bases and the J gene lost 3 bases, with 11 bases spanning the gap. Germline CDR1 and CDR2: SNHLY and FYNNEI. CDR3 length: 14 residues. The DNA for the CDR3 is TGTGCCAGCAGTGAATTCTTGGACAACTACGAGCAGTACTTC. Its translation is CASSEFLDNYEQYF.

This clone was seen at least ten times. This chain links TRBV6-2 or TRBV6-3 with TRBJ2-7; TRBD1 agrees at 8 bases. After removal of 4 bases from V and 1 base from J, the junction contained 6 bases not matched to a gene. The CDR3 length is 15 residues. CDR1 is MNHEY, CDR2 SVGEGT, per germline. The CDR3: CASSSLTGASYEQYF. For the CDR3, the DNA is TGTGCCAGCAGTTCCCTGACAGGGGCATCCTACGAGCAGTACTTC.

This chain's CDR3 is CASSSAYQETQYF. The CDR3 nucleotides are TGCGCCAGCAGCTCAGCGTACCAAGAGACCCAGTACTTC. The J gene is TRBJ2-5, the V gene TRBV5-1; D unresolved. Germline V gives CDR1 SGHRS, CDR2 YFSETQ. V lost 3 bases and J 0 bases, leaving 6 bases between the germline ends. The CDR3 totals 13 residues.

This clone was detected ten times or more. The rearrangement uses TRBV19 and TRBJ1-5; D remains unclear. The CDR3 contains 14 residues. V gave up 3 bases and J gave up 2 bases, with 8 bases separating them. Per the germline V gene, CDR1 is LNHDA and CDR2 is SQIVND (reference sequence). DNA for the CDR3: TGTGCCAGTAGTATTGTTCTCGGCAATCAGCCCCAGCATTTT. Translation gives CASSIVLGNQPQHF.

This clone was observed at least ten times. The chain couples TRBV19 to TRBJ2-6; D might be TRBD1 (6 bases). This CDR3 spans 17 amino acids. The germline V gene has CDR1 LNHDA and CDR2 SQIVND (reference sequence). The ends were cut back, 5 bases at V and 0 bases at J, with 14 bases in the middle. CDR3 DNA sequence: TGTGCCAGTAGTCCACTGGACAGTCACTCTGGGGCCAACGTCCTGACTTTC. Amino acid sequence: CASSPLDSHSGANVLTF.

This clone was found a few times. This chain connects TRBV30 to TRBJ2-5; 9 bases line up with TRBD2. V lost 5 bases, J lost 5 bases, and 12 bases stayed unmatched. CDR1 is GTSNPN and CDR2 is SVGIG in the germline V gene (reference sequence). CDR3 length: 15 residues. The CDR3 DNA reads as TGTGCCTGGGCTTTTGCGGCGGGAGGGAGGGAGACCCAGTACTTC. Protein product: CAWAFAAGGRETQYF.

Many counts were recorded for this clone. The chain employs TRBV2 and TRBJ1-5; 7 nucleotides agree with TRBD1. V was pared by 9 bases and J by 2 bases, with 1 base of the junction left unmatched. CDR1 and CDR2 from the germline V gene are SNHLY and FYNNEI. The CDR3 length is 12 residues. CDR3 sequence: CASTGGNQPQHF. The CDR3 DNA is TGTGCCAGTACAGGGGGCAATCAGCCCCAGCATTTT. The whole variable domain, filled in from reference TRBV2 and TRBJ1-5, reads EPEVTQTPSHQVTQMGQEVILRCVPISNHLYFYWYRQILGQKVEFLVSFYNNEISEKSEIFDDQFSVERPDGSNFTLKIRSTKLEDSAMYFCASTGGNQPQHFGDGTRLSIL.